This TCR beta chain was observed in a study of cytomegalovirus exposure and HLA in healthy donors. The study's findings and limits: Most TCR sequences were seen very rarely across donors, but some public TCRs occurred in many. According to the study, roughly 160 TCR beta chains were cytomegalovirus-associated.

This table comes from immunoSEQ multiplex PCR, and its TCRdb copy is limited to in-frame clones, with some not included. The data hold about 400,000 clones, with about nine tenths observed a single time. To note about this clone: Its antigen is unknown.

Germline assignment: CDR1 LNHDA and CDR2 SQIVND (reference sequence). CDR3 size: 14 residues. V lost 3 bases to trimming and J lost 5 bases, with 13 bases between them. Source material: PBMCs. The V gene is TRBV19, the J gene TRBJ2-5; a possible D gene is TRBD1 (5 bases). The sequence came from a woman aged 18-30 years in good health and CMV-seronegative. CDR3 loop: CASSILAGSETQYF. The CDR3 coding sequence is TGTGCCAGTAGTATTCTTGCAGGGTCGGAGACCCAGTACTTC.